The rows below give T cell receptor beta chains drawn from one sample of a study of regulatory T cells in long-lasting Graves disease. Using its own MiXCR run on the multiplex PCR reads, TCRdb lists one record per CDR3 protein. Of 530,000 or so distinct CDR3 sequences listed, around 16% were seen once; the top ten hold about 11%. This sample was shared with a second study, whose subject was T cells in Graves' hyperthyroidism and ophthalmopathy.

The material was peripheral blood mononuclear cells (PBMCs), obtained at new diagnosis, from a patient treated with antithyroid drugs. The receptors stem from a man aged 18 to 35 with Graves disease. CDR3s include the opening cysteine and the closing phenylalanine or tryptophan. A D gene is named only where the DNA matches it firmly. The size field is filled for only some rows; it gives once, few, many or a size class.

v_gene,d_gene,abundance,j_gene,CDR3nt,CDR3aa
TRBV11-3,.,many,TRBJ2-3,TGTGCCAGCAGCTTAGGTCCCCGGGATACGCAGTATTTT,CASSLGPRDTQYF
TRBV2,TRBD1,.,TRBJ2-7,TGTGCCAGCGGACGGGACAGGATACCTTCGTTGGAGCAGTACTTC,CASGRDRIPSLEQYF
TRBV18,.,many,TRBJ2-3,TGTGCCAGCTCAACCTTGGCGGATGGGCTTTATACGCAGTATTTT,CASSTLADGLYTQYF
TRBV30,.,few,TRBJ1-3,TGTGCCTTACAGGGTTTTGGAAACACCATATATTTT,CALQGFGNTIYF
TRBV5-1,.,.,TRBJ2-2,TGCGCCAGCCAAACGCAGGGAGCGAACATCGGGGAGCTGTTTTTT,CASQTQGANIGELFF
TRBV20-1,.,.,TRBJ1-1,TGCAGTGCAGCCTGGGGGGTAGGAACTGAAGCTTTCTTT,CSAAWGVGTEAFF
TRBV6-1,.,many,TRBJ1-4,TGTGCCAGCAGTGAAGACAGGGTGGGAGGCGAAAAACTGTTTTTT,CASSEDRVGGEKLFF
TRBV4-1,.,few,TRBJ2-7,TGCGCCAGCAGCCAAGATCTAGCCCTATCCTACGAGCAGTACTTC,CASSQDLALSYEQYF
TRBV11-2,.,.,TRBJ2-2,TGTGCCAGCAGCTCAATGGGGGGCGATGGCACCGGGGAGCTGTTTTTT,CASSSMGGDGTGELFF
TRBV6-2/TRBV6-3,.,many,TRBJ2-2,TGTGCCAGCAGGACGAGGGGACAACACACCGGGGAGCTGTTTTTT,CASRTRGQHTGELFF
TRBV28,TRBD1,few,TRBJ1-5,TGTGCCAGCAGTTCGGGACAGGGCCTCGGTCAGCCCCAGCATTTT,CASSSGQGLGQPQHF
TRBV10-3,TRBD1,few,TRBJ1-1,TGTACCATCAGTCCGGGACAGGGATACACTGAAGCTTTCTTT,CTISPGQGYTEAFF
TRBV30,TRBD1,.,TRBJ2-7,TGTGCCCGGAGTGCTAGACAGGGTCTGGGGCAGTACTTC,CARSARQGLGQYF
TRBV5-1,.,few,TRBJ1-6,TGCGCCAGCAGCGGAGGGGTCGGGAATGATAATTCACCCCTCCACTTT,CASSGGVGNDNSPLHF
TRBV5-1,TRBD1,many,TRBJ2-7,TGCGCCAGCAGCATCGGACAGGGTTGGCAGTACTTC,CASSIGQGWQYF
TRBV6-2/TRBV6-3,TRBD1,many,TRBJ1-1,TGTGCCAGCAGCCCCAGGACAGGCCCATTTCACACTGAAGCTTTCTTT,CASSPRTGPFHTEAFF
TRBV25-1,.,few,TRBJ1-2,TGTGCCAGCAGTGAATTAGGGGGGGTTAATGGCTACACCTTC,CASSELGGVNGYTF
TRBV12-3/TRBV12-4,.,once,TRBJ2-7,TGTGCCAGCAGCCAAGTCGCTGTGGGGGAGCAGTACTTC,CASSQVAVGEQYF
TRBV6-5,TRBD1,few,TRBJ1-5,TGTGCCAGCAGTTCCCACGGACAGGGGGCCCGTCAGCCCCAGCATTTT,CASSSHGQGARQPQHF
TRBV7-9,TRBD1,.,TRBJ2-1,TGTGCCAGCACCCGTCCAGACAGGGGTATCATTGAGCAGTTCTTC,CASTRPDRGIIEQFF
TRBV11-2,.,many,TRBJ1-1,TGTGCCAGCAGCCCTCCCTGGAGCACTGAAGCTTTCTTT,CASSPPWSTEAFF
TRBV19,.,few,TRBJ2-1,TGTGCCAGTAGTATAGGGATTAACAATGAGCAGTTCTTC,CASSIGINNEQFF